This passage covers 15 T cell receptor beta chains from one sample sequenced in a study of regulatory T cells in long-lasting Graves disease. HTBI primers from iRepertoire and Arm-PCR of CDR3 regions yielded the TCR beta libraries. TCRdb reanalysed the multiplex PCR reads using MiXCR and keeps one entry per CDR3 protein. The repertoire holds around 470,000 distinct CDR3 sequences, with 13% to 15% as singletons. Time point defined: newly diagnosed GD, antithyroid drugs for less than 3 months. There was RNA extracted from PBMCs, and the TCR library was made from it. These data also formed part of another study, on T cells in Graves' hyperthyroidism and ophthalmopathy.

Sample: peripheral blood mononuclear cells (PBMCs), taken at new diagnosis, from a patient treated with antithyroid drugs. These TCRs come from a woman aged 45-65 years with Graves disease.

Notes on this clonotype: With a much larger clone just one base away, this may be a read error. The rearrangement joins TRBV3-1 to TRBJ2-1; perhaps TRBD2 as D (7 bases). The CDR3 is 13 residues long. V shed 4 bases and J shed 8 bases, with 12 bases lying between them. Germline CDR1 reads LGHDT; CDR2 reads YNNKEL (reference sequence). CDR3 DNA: TGTGCCAGCAGCCCGTCGGGGGGCGATGAGCAGTTCTTC. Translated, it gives CASSPSGGDEQFF.

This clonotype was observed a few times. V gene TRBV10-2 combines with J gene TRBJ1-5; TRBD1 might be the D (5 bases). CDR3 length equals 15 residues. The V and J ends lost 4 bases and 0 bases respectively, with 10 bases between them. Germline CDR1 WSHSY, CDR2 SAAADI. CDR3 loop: CASSVGGSSNQPQHF. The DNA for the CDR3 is TGCGCCAGCAGTGTGGGGGGTAGTAGCAATCAGCCCCAGCATTTT.

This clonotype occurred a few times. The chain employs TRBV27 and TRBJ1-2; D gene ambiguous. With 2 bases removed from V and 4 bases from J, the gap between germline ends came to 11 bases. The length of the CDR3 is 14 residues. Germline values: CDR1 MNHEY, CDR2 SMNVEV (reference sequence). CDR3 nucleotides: TGTGCCAGCAGTTTAAACCCAGGCTCCTATGGCTACACCTTC. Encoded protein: CASSLNPGSYGYTF.

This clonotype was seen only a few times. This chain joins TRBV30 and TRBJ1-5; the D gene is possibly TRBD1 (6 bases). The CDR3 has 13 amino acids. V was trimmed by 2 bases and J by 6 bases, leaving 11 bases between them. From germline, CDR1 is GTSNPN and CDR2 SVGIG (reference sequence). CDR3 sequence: CAWSRGSGQPQHF. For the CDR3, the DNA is TGTGCCTGGAGTAGGGGGTCGGGTCAGCCCCAGCATTTT.

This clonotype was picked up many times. CDR3 sequence reads: CASSLVAGDTDTQYF. CDR3 nucleotides: TGCGCCAGCAGCTTGGTGGCAGGAGACACAGATACGCAGTATTTT. This chain uses TRBV5-1 with TRBJ2-3; D is uncertain. CDR1 is SGHRS and CDR2 is YFSETQ in the germline V gene. This CDR3 region has 15 residues. V gave up 0 bases and J gave up 2 bases, with 10 bases separating them.

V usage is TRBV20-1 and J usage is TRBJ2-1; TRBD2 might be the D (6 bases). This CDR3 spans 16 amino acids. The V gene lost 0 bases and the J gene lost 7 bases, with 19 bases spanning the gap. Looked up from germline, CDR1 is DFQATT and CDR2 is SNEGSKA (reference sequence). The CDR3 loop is CSARDLFEGRGNEQFF. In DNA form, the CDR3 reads TGCAGTGCTAGAGATTTGTTTGAGGGCCGGGGGAATGAGCAGTTCTTC.

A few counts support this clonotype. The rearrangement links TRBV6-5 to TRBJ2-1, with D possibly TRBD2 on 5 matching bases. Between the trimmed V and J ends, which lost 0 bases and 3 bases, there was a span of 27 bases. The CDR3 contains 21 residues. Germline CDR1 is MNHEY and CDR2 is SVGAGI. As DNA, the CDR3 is TGTGCCAGCAGTTACTCTGCTTGGACTTGTTCGTCGCCTCAATGCTACAATGAGCAGTTCTTC. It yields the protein CASSYSAWTCSSPQCYNEQFF.

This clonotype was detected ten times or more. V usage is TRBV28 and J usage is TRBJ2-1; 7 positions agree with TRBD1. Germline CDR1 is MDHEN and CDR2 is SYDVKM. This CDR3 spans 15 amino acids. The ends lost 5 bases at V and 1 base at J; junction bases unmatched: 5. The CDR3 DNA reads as TGTGCCAGCAGTGATTCCAGGGGGTCCTACAATGAGCAGTTCTTC. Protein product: CASSDSRGSYNEQFF.

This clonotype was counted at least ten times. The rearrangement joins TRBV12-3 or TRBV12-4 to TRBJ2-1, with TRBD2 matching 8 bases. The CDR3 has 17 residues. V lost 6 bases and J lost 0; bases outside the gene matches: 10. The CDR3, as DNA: TGTGCCAGCAGCCCCCGGGGGGCGGGGGGCTCCTACAATGAGCAGTTCTTC. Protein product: CASSPRGAGGSYNEQFF.

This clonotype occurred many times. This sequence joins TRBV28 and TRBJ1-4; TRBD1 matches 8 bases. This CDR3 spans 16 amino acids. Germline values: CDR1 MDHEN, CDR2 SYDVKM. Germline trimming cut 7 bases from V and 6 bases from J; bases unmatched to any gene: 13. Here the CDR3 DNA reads TGTGCCAGCATTGGGGAGGCGACAGGGGAATATGAAAAACTGTTTTTT. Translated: CASIGEATGEYEKLFF.

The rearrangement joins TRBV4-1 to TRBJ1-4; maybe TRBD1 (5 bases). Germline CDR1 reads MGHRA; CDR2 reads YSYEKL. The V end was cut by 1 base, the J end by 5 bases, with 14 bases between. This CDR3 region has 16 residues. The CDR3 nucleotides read TGCGCCAGCAGCCAAGTGTGGTCCAAGGGGAATGAAAAACTGTTTTTT. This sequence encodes CASSQVWSKGNEKLFF.

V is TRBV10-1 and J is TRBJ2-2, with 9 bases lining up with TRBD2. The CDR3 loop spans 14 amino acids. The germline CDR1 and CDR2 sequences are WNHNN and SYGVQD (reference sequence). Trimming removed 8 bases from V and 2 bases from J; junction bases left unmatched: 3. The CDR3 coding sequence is TGCGCCAGCCAAGCGGGAGGCAACACCGGGGAGCTGTTTTTT. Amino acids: CASQAGGNTGELFF.

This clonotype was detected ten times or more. In DNA form, the CDR3 reads TGTGCCAGCAGTTTGATGACAGGGACTGGAAACACCATATATTTT. Translating it yields CASSLMTGTGNTIYF. The V and J genes are TRBV12-3 or TRBV12-4 and TRBJ1-3; 7 bases map to TRBD1. J gave up 2 bases and V 3 bases, and 4 bases lay outside the gene matches. The length of the CDR3 is 15 residues.

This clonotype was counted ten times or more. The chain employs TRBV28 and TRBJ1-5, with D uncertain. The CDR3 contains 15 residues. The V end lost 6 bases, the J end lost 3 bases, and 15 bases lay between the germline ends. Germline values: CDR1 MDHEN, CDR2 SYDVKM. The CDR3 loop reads CASRSAEGANQPQHF. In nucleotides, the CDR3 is TGTGCCAGCAGGAGTGCCGAGGGTGCCAATCAGCCCCAGCATTTT.

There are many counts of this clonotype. CDR3 sequence: CASSLGTSEINEQFF. CDR3 bases: TGTGCCAGCAGCCTAGGGACTAGCGAGATCAATGAGCAGTTCTTC. The rearrangement uses TRBV11-2 and TRBJ2-1; 10 bases are a match to TRBD2. The CDR3 runs 15 residues. After removal of 5 bases from V and 6 bases from J, the junction contained 7 bases not matched to a gene. CDR1 SGHAT and CDR2 FQNNGV come from the germline V gene. The full variable domain, rest sourced from reference TRBV11-2 and TRBJ2-1, is EAGVAQSPRYKIIEKRQSVAFWCNPISGHATLYWYQQILGQGPKLLIQFQNNGVVDDSQLPKDRFSAERLKGVDSTLKIQPAKLEDSAVYLCASSLGTSEINEQFFGPGTRLTVL.